Shown below are 8 T cell receptor beta chains from a single sample sequenced in a study of blood T cell repertoires in COVID-19. Assay used: immunoSEQ multiplex PCR; TCRdb lists only in-frame clones, some missing. The repertoire holds 150,000 to 200,000 clones, with about 90% as singletons. Input material: peripheral blood. These receptors were obtained from a woman aged 60-70 years with COVID-19, enrolled during active disease.

The chain has TRBV10-3 and TRBJ2-3, with TRBD2 identical over 13 bases. The CDR3 covers 14 residues. Per the germline V gene, CDR1 is ENHRY and CDR2 is SYGVKD. J was trimmed by 5 bases and V by 10 bases; bases with no gene match: 6. CDR3 nucleotide sequence: TGTGCCAGCGGACTAGCGGGAGTCGTAGATACGCAGTATTTT. This translates into CASGLAGVVDTQYF.

The chain is built from TRBV7-9 and TRBJ1-1; the D gene is possibly TRBD1 (5 bases). Germline V CDR1 and CDR2: SEHNR, FQNEAQ (reference sequence). Trimming took 2 bases from V and 7 from J, leaving 26 bases between them. The CDR3 length is 18 residues. CDR3 protein: CASSLRAANPYRTGEAFF. The CDR3 region has the DNA TGTGCCAGCAGCTTAAGGGCGGCGAACCCCTATAGAACAGGTGAAGCTTTCTTT.

V usage is TRBV10-3 and J usage is TRBJ1-1, with D maybe TRBD1 (6 bases). Per the germline V gene, CDR1 is ENHRY and CDR2 is SYGVKD. V lost 4 bases, J lost 10 bases, and 13 bases lay in between. The CDR3 length is 12 residues. CDR3 sequence reads: CAISVTGQLAFF. The CDR3 nucleotides are TGTGCCATCAGTGTAACAGGACAGCTAGCTTTCTTT.

The chain recombines TRBV6-2 or TRBV6-3 with TRBJ2-5; 7 bases fit TRBD1. The CDR3 loop spans 16 amino acids. Germline CDR1 and CDR2: MNHEY and SVGEGT. V shed 5 bases, J shed 5 bases, and the junction held 14 bases outside the gene matches. The chain's CDR3 is CASSQKIQGMQETQYF. CDR3 DNA: TGTGCCAGCAGTCAGAAAATACAGGGGATGCAGGAGACCCAGTACTTC.

This clone was picked up a small number of times. The chain is built from TRBV6-2 or TRBV6-3 and TRBJ2-7, with TRBD2 identical over 13 bases. The CDR3 runs 14 residues. J lost 5 bases, V lost 6 bases, and 4 bases had no gene match. Germline assignment: CDR1 MNHEY and CDR2 SVGEGT. CDR3 coding DNA: TGTGCCAGCAGCGGGACTAGCGGGATCGACGAGCAGTACTTC. Its translation is CASSGTSGIDEQYF.

This rearrangement joins TRBV7-2 to TRBJ2-6; maybe TRBD2 (7 bases). The length of the CDR3 is 16 residues. Germline CDR1 SGHTA, CDR2 FQGNSA. V was trimmed by 5 bases and J by 1 base, leaving 12 bases between them. This CDR3 reads CASSQRGGSGANVLTF. The CDR3 nucleotides are TGTGCCAGCAGCCAGAGGGGGGGTTCTGGGGCCAACGTCCTGACTTTC.

The table lists this clone with a few counts. The DNA of the CDR3 is TGCGCCAGCAGCCTTACCCCCACAGCAGGGGCGGGTGAGCAGTACTTC. This encodes CASSLTPTAGAGEQYF. This sequence joins TRBV5-1 and TRBJ2-7, with D perhaps TRBD1 (6 bases). Trimming took off 4 bases at V and 7 bases at J, with 24 bases between the two ends. The CDR3 consists of 16 residues. The germline V gene has CDR1 SGHRS and CDR2 YFSETQ.

This clone was observed once. The rearrangement uses TRBV11-3 and TRBJ2-7, with D possibly being TRBD2 (7 bases). V lost 0 bases and J lost 2, with 14 bases in between. This CDR3 spans 16 amino acids. Germline CDR1 reads SGHNT; CDR2 reads YENEEA. The DNA of the CDR3 is TGTGCCAGCAGCTTAGAAGGGGGTCTAGCGGCCTACGAGCAGTACTTC. The encoded protein is CASSLEGGLAAYEQYF.